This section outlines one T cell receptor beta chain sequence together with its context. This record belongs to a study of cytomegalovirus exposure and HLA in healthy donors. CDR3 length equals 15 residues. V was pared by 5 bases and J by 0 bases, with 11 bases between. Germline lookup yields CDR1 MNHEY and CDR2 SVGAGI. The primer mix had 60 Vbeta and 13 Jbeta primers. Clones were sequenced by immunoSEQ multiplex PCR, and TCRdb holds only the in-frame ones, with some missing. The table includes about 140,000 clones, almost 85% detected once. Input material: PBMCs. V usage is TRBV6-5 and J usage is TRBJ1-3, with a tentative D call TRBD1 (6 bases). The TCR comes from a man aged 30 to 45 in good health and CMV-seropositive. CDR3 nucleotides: TGTGCCAGCAGTCACGACAGGAACTCTGGAAACACCATATATTTT. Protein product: CASSHDRNSGNTIYF.